This T cell receptor beta chain emerged from a study of CD8+ T cells in alopecia areata. At the level of the study: Those patients who were treated received oral tofacitinib, which was given at 5 to 10 mg twice daily for moderate-to-severe alopecia areata.

Trimming took 1 base from V and 1 from J; bases not matched to a gene: 2. This CDR3 is 15 amino acids long. Germline loops: CDR1 SGHTA, CDR2 FQGNSA. Following RNA extraction, reverse transcription yielded cDNA that acted as the sequencing template. Repertoires were generated with immunoSEQ multiplex PCR, while TCRdb's copy carries only in-frame clones and drops some. The repertoire consists of approximately 100,000 clones, with over 40% occurring once and the leading ten covering approximately 0.79%. This clone has a handful of counts. The V gene is TRBV7-2, the J gene TRBJ2-7, with 9 bases identical to TRBD2. The TCR originated in a human donor with alopecia areata. Sequencing used CD4+ T cells sorted from blood. DNA for the CDR3: TGTGCCAGCAGCTTAGTAGCGGGAGAGTCCTACGAGCAGTACTTC. Translation gives CASSLVAGESYEQYF. The entire variable domain, with the rest obtained from reference TRBV7-2 and TRBJ2-7, is as follows: GAGVSQSPSNKVTEKGKDVELRCDPISGHTALYWYRQSLGQGLEFLIYFQGNSAPDKSGLPSDRFSAERTGGSVSTLTIQRTQQEDSAVYLCASSLVAGESYEQYFGPGTRLTVT.